A single sample is the source of the 14 T cell receptor beta chains below, sequenced in a study of blood T cell repertoires in COVID-19. Generated by immunoSEQ multiplex PCR, the TCRdb table keeps only in-frame clones and is missing some. Of 190,000 or so clones listed, just under 85% are singletons. Input material: peripheral blood. Receptor source: a human donor with acute or convalescent COVID-19. The donor label of this sample is uncertain.

This chain joins TRBV5-8 and TRBJ1-2, with 7 positions matching TRBD1. Germline values: CDR1 SGHTS, CDR2 YDEGEE. The J segment lost 2 bases and the V segment lost 2 bases, leaving 3 bases of the junction unmatched. This CDR3 has 14 amino acids. For the CDR3, the DNA is TGTGCCAGCAGCTTAAGCAGGGGGAACTATGGCTACACCTTC. Its translation: CASSLSRGNYGYTF.

This clone has only one observation. This chain connects TRBV2 to TRBJ1-5; 8 nucleotides match TRBD1. The CDR3 length is 16 residues. V trimming: 5 bases; J trimming: 2 bases; junction bases outside the gene matches: 8. The germline CDR1 and CDR2 sequences are SNHLY and FYNNEI. This CDR3 is CASSHTAGQGNQPQHF. The DNA for the CDR3 is TGTGCCAGCAGTCACACAGCGGGACAGGGCAATCAGCCCCAGCATTTT.

The chain employs TRBV6-2 or TRBV6-3 and TRBJ1-5; 11 nucleotides line up with TRBD1. The CDR3 is 17 residues long. J lost 6 bases, V lost 6 bases, and 13 bases had no gene match. The germline V gene encodes CDR1 MNHEY and CDR2 SVGEGT. The CDR3 reads CASSTRQGQGAAQPQHF. Here the CDR3 DNA reads TGTGCCAGCAGCACGAGGCAAGGACAGGGGGCAGCTCAGCCCCAGCATTTT.

The rearrangement uses TRBV7-3 and TRBJ1-2; no definite D call. The CDR3 contains 15 residues. With 4 bases removed from V and 3 bases from J, the gap between germline ends came to 15 bases. Germline CDR1 SGHTA, CDR2 FQGTGA. The CDR3 coding sequence is TGTGCCAGCAGCTCCGGCGGTAATGGGTACTATGGCTACACCTTC. Translated, it gives CASSSGGNGYYGYTF.

The sample holds a few counts of this clone. This rearrangement joins TRBV19 to TRBJ2-1; 12 nucleotides align to TRBD1. Trimming cost V 2 bases and J 0 bases; bases outside gene matches: 8. Per the germline V gene, CDR1 is LNHDA and CDR2 is SQIVND (reference sequence). The CDR3 runs 19 residues. For the CDR3, the DNA is TGTGCCAGTAGTATAAGGGGACAGGGGGCGATAAGCTCCTACAATGAGCAGTTCTTC. As protein: CASSIRGQGAISSYNEQFF.

The chain is built from TRBV10-3 and TRBJ1-2; 9 bases fit TRBD1. This CDR3 has 14 amino acids. Trimming cost V 6 bases and J 3 bases; bases outside gene matches: 5. Germline CDR1 reads ENHRY; CDR2 reads SYGVKD. The CDR3 DNA reads as TGTGCCATCAGGAAAACAGGGGGCGACTATGGCTACACCTTC. Amino acids: CAIRKTGGDYGYTF.

The chain is built from TRBV12-5 and TRBJ1-5; 7 positions agree with TRBD1. The germline V gene encodes CDR1 LGHNT and CDR2 FRNRAP. V lost 10 bases and J lost 2; bases outside the gene matches: 5. The CDR3 covers 13 residues. DNA for the CDR3: TGTGCTATCCTCGACAGGGGCAATCAGCCCCAGCATTTT. It codes for CAILDRGNQPQHF. The entire variable domain, with the rest obtained from reference TRBV12-5 and TRBJ1-5, is as follows: DARVTQTPRHKVTEMGQEVTMRCQPILGHNTVFWYRQTMMQGLELLAYFRNRAPLDDSGMPKDRFSAEMPDATLATLKIQPSEPRDSAVYFCAILDRGNQPQHFGDGTRLSIL.

The V call is TRBV18, the J call TRBJ1-1; D remains ambiguous. This CDR3 is built from 12 residues. V was cut by 5 bases and J by 1 base, with 5 bases left in between. Germline values: CDR1 KGHSH, CDR2 LQKENI. The DNA for the CDR3 is TGTGCCAGCTCAGCTACGAACACTGAAGCTTTCTTT. Its translation: CASSATNTEAFF. Looking up the rest from reference TRBV18 and TRBJ1-1 gives the full variable domain: NAGVMQNPRHLVRRRGQEARLRCSPMKGHSHVYWYRQLPEEGLKFMVYLQKENIIDESGMPKERFSAEFPKEGPSILRIQQVVRGDSAAYFCASSATNTEAFFGQGTRLTVV.

The CDR3, as DNA: TGTGCTAGTGGTTTACTAAGGGCCTCGGGGATCTACAATGAGCAGTTCTTC. Translation: CASGLLRASGIYNEQFF. J is TRBJ2-1 and V is TRBV12-5; D possibly corresponds to TRBD2 (5 bases). This CDR3 has 17 residues. Per the germline V gene, CDR1 is LGHNT and CDR2 is FRNRAP. Between the trimmed V and J ends, which lost 3 bases and 3 bases, there was a span of 18 bases.

This chain uses TRBV27 with TRBJ1-4; no clear D gene. V lost 0 bases and J lost 5, with 7 bases in between. The germline V gene has CDR1 MNHEY and CDR2 SMNVEV (reference sequence). This CDR3 is built from 14 residues. CDR3 bases: TGTGCCAGCAGTTTATCCCAGACAAATGAAAAACTGTTTTTT. It yields the protein CASSLSQTNEKLFF.

The chain carries TRBV5-1 and TRBJ1-5; TRBD1 matches at 8 bases. Germline CDR1 is SGHRS and CDR2 is YFSETQ. V shed 3 bases and J 3 bases; nucleotides not matched to a gene: 2. This CDR3 contains 14 residues. The CDR3 DNA is TGCGCCAGCAGCTGGACAGGGATCAATCAGCCCCAGCATTTT. As protein: CASSWTGINQPQHF.

J is TRBJ1-1 and V is TRBV19; the D gene is possibly TRBD1 (6 bases). Germline V gene data show CDR1 as LNHDA and CDR2 as SQIVND (reference sequence). The CDR3 is made up of 13 amino acids. The germline V and J ends were trimmed by 7 bases and 6 bases, with 15 bases remaining between them. DNA for the CDR3: TGTGCCAGTATTCTTACAGGGCGGTCTGAAGCTTTCTTT. Translation gives CASILTGRSEAFF.

The rearrangement uses TRBV6-5 and TRBJ2-7, with TRBD2 matching 7 bases. The CDR3 is 16 residues long. Trimming at V came to 0 bases and at J to 1 base, leaving 6 bases not matched to a gene. Germline-derived CDR1 and CDR2 are MNHEY and SVGAGI. DNA for the CDR3: TGTGCCAGCAGTTACTCGAGGGCTAGCGGATCCTACGAGCAGTACTTC. Amino acids: CASSYSRASGSYEQYF.

The V call is TRBV6-2 or TRBV6-3, the J call TRBJ2-2, with 10 nucleotides matching TRBD1. The V gene's germline CDR1 is MNHEY and CDR2 SVGEGT. The CDR3 consists of 17 residues. The V and J ends lost 5 bases and 2 bases, in that order; junction bases with no gene match: 8. CDR3 in amino acids: CASSKGTGVGNTGELFF. CDR3 DNA: TGTGCCAGCAGTAAAGGGACAGGGGTCGGTAACACCGGGGAGCTGTTTTTT.